What follows describes a single TCR beta chain. Its antigen remains unidentified. The CDR3 length is 15 residues. Germline loops: CDR1 SGHAT, CDR2 FQNNGV. Trimming stripped 8 bases from V and 3 bases from J, with 20 bases between. The data originate from a study of long-term antiretroviral therapy in people with HIV. Findings of the study overall: Before ART, certain clones expanded, and these dominated the repertoire at all time points.

Before DNA extraction, roughly 0.95-10 million cryopreserved PBMC were held in the samples. Version v3.0 of the immunoSEQ assay ran at survey level. Each sample aimed for about 35,000-50,000 sequenced T-cell genomes. TCRdb's table, derived via immunoSEQ multiplex PCR, lists solely in-frame clones and lacks some. This sample has over 30,000 clones, with under 85% found just once. The gene calls are TRBV11-2 and TRBJ2-7; D is perhaps TRBD1 (5 bases). This TCR was sampled from a man aged 18 to 29 with HIV. The specimen was unsorted PBMCs, collected 1 year after starting antiretroviral therapy. CDR3 sequence: CASGLGPPLFYEQYF. CDR3 nucleotides: TGTGCCAGCGGGCTGGGGCCCCCCTTGTTCTACGAGCAGTACTTC.